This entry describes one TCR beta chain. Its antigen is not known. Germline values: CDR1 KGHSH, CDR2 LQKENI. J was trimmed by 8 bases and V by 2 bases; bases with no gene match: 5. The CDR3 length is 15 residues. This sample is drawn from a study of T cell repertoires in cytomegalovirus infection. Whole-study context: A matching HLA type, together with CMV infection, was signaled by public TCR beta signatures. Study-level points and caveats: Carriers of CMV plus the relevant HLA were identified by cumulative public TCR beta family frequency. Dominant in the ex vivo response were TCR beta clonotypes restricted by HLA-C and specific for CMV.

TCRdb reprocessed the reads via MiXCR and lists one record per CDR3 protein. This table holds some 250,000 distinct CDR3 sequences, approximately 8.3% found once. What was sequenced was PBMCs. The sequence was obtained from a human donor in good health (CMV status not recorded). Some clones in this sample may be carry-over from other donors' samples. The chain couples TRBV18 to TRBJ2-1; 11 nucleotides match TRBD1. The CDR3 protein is CASSPSGQGVHEQFF. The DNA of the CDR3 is TGTGCCAGCTCACCATCGGGACAGGGGGTCCATGAGCAGTTCTTC.